What follows describes a single TCR beta chain. Antigen unknown. The data are from a study of OX40 agonist ivuxolimab in advanced cancers. Across the whole study: Patients got intravenous ivuxolimab at 0.01 to 10 mg/kg every 2 weeks. General study results and limits: Partial responders dosed at 0.1-3.0 mg/kg displayed clonal expansion ranking among the lowest. Nonresponders included some who also had low normalized T-cell clonal expansion. At doses 0.1 to 3.0 mg/kg, CD4+ and CD8+ clones expanded.

Per the germline V gene, CDR1 is SQVTM and CDR2 is ANQGSEA. The length of the CDR3 is 13 residues. Trimming cost V 3 bases and J 2 bases; bases outside gene matches: 2. Using immunoSEQ multiplex PCR, the repertoire was profiled, and TCRdb retains in-frame clones only, with some absent. The sample consists of about 36,000 clones, 85% to 90% of them appearing once. This receptor was taken from an adult with an advanced solid tumor such as melanoma, head and neck, liver or kidney cancer. J is TRBJ2-7 and V is TRBV29-1; the match to TRBD2 covers 9 bases. Sequences were derived from CD4+ or CD8+ T cells sorted from blood, sampled in a trial of the OX40 agonist ivuxolimab. This CDR3 is CSVDLAGTYEQYF. Here the CDR3 DNA reads TGCAGCGTTGATCTAGCGGGGACCTACGAGCAGTACTTC.